What follows is one T cell receptor (beta chain) and its context. Its target is unknown. The record originates from a study of blood T cells in healthy people across ages. A second PCR of about 7 to 12 cycles used a sample-barcoded 5' primer and a J-beta primer mix. One entry per CDR3 protein results from TCRdb running MiXCR on the 5' RACE reads. The sample contains 1.5 million to 1.8 million distinct CDR3 sequences, approximately 43% of which appear only once. Trimming cost V 5 bases and J 9 bases; bases outside gene matches: 8. CDR3 size: 14 residues. Germline V gives CDR1 MGHDK, CDR2 SYGVNS. Findings and caveats of the study: Unsorted PBMCs ruled out conclusive naive versus antigen-experienced comparison.

The V call is TRBV25-1, the J call TRBJ2-1; 9 nucleotides agree with TRBD2. The sequence was obtained from a woman aged 18-29 years in good health. Sample: blood. DNA for the CDR3: TGTGCCAGCAGTCCCAGCGGGAGGCTAGGTGAGCAGTTCTTC. The encoded protein is CASSPSGRLGEQFF.